This TCR beta chain was sequenced for a study of blood T cell repertoires in COVID-19. Across the whole study: Samples representing acute and convalescent COVID-19 were sourced from the United States, Italy and Spain.

Enrollees, about 18 to 90 years old, lived in 25 or so US areas. Participants' reported clinical history set cohort assignment. As processed by the authors: Nucleated cell counts were estimated from reference gene primer amplification. The data were produced by immunoSEQ multiplex PCR, yet TCRdb's version contains in-frame clones alone and is incomplete. D and trimming were read from the DNA, whereas the V and J calls and clone size are those reported in that table. Here the sample spans around 230,000 clones, about 88% being singletons. Looked up from germline, CDR1 is LGHDT and CDR2 is YNNKEL (reference sequence). V lost 1 base to trimming and J lost 2 bases, with 24 bases between them. The CDR3 length is 19 residues.

The sequence was collected from a woman between 25 and 40 years old who had recovered from COVID-19. The chain combines TRBV3-1 (or the pseudogene TRBV3-2) with TRBJ2-7; possible D gene TRBD1, 6 bases. Sequenced material: PBMCs or T cells enriched from blood (not recorded which). CDR3 amino acids: CASSQVPPPDSSTAYEQYF. CDR3 coding DNA: TGTGCCAGCAGCCAAGTCCCCCCCCCGGACAGCTCAACCGCCTACGAGCAGTACTTC.